This TCR beta chain was recorded in a study of blood T cell repertoires in COVID-19. The wider study: There were acute and convalescent COVID-19 samples, and they came from the United States, Italy and Spain. PBMCs, B-cell-depleted T cells, or T cells were the source of the cDNA or gDNA that made up the material.

V shed 5 bases and J shed 4 bases, with 17 bases lying between them. Per germline, CDR1 SGHTA and CDR2 FQGTGA. This CDR3 has 15 residues. Profiling relied on immunoSEQ multiplex PCR, and the TCRdb table lists in-frame clones only, not all of them. This repertoire shows about 140,000 clones, about four fifths found once; its top ten account for approximately 8%. This chain links TRBV7-3 with TRBJ1-1; weak D call: TRBD1 (6 bases). Sequencing used peripheral blood. The receptor comes from a human donor in a cohort sampled during active COVID-19. Here the CDR3 reads CASSRQQGMGTEAFF. CDR3 coding DNA: TGTGCCAGCAGCCGCCAGCAGGGGATGGGCACTGAAGCTTTCTTT.